This T cell receptor beta chain was captured in a study of Tregs in tolerant kidney transplant recipients. Clones were read by immunoSEQ multiplex PCR, and TCRdb kept only the in-frame ones, dropping some. The data contain about 94,000 clones, 80% to 95% of them seen just once; the ten biggest clones take up approximately 0.5%. General study findings and limits: This study did not directly address biological reproducibility. Tolerant patients' donor-specific Tregs expanded beyond overall Tregs, suggesting antigen-driven growth. Tregs expanded with activated donor B cells seemed most donor-specific.

As regards this clone: Its antigen remains unidentified.

This CDR3 has 16 residues. CDR1 and CDR2 (germline): SEHNR, FQNEAQ (reference sequence). The trim removed 3 bases at V and 3 bases at J, leaving 7 bases unmatched. The J gene is TRBJ1-4, the V gene TRBV7-9; the match to TRBD1 covers 7 bases. This sample comprised CD4+ T cells from blood, obtained before the transplant. The receptor was isolated from a human donor who received a combined kidney and bone marrow transplant. The CDR3 loop reads CASSFGGGRSNEKLFF. DNA for the CDR3: TGTGCCAGCAGCTTTGGAGGGGGCAGGTCTAATGAAAAACTGTTTTTT.